Listed below are T cell receptor beta chains from one sample, sequenced in a study of blood T cell repertoires in COVID-19. Repertoires were generated with immunoSEQ multiplex PCR, while TCRdb's copy carries only in-frame clones and drops some. The sample includes about 140,000 clones, roughly 90% of them seen just once. Sequencing input: peripheral blood. The origin of the receptors is a man in his fifties or sixties with active or convalescent COVID-19. Both conserved end residues are trimmed from each CDR3. The size entry is marked missing in some rows and otherwise reads once, few, many or a size class.

TRBJ2-7	TRBV19	NA	ASSIAPLATPYEQY
TRBJ1-1	TRBV10-2	few	ASGQGAEAF
TRBJ2-5	TRBV18	NA	ASSHSREETQY
TRBJ2-7	TRBV24-1	NA	ATSDRDRVRDEQY
TRBJ2-5	TRBV5-1	NA	ASSSRHLGGVETQY
TRBJ1-6	TRBV19	once	ASKVRWGGNSPLH
TRBJ2-7	TRBV29-1	NA	SVEEGLADSYEQY
TRBJ2-5	TRBV5-1	once	ASSHGQGAETQY
TRBJ1-6	TRBV20-1	NA	SASATENSPLH
TRBJ2-4	TRBV28	NA	ASSFRGSIQY
TRBJ2-5	TRBV11-2	NA	ASSRLGTRGETQY
TRBJ1-3	TRBV3-1/TRBV3-2	NA	ASSNTGTLSSGNTIY
TRBJ2-2	TRBV4-3	NA	ASSRQRARGRTGELF
TRBJ1-5	TRBV24-1	NA	ATSDGTGVQPQH
TRBJ2-1	TRBV11-2	NA	ASRGKPGLGNEQF
TRBJ2-7	TRBV6-5	NA	ASSYSNSALGEQY
TRBJ1-6	TRBV14	NA	ASSHTGTGHSSPLH
TRBJ2-7	TRBV12-3/TRBV12-4	NA	ASSRTAYEQY
TRBJ2-7	TRBV5-6	NA	ASSLATGNQY
TRBJ2-3	TRBV7-3	few	ASSRDRGGDTQY
TRBJ2-2	TRBV19	NA	ASRTRLSGSGTGELF
TRBJ2-7	TRBV27	NA	ASSKRSAEQY
TRBJ1-1	TRBV5-1	NA	ASSFDRATEAF
TRBJ2-3	TRBV4-1	NA	ASSQTYRQVMADTQY
TRBJ1-6	TRBV7-8	NA	ASSLGHRDVFTPLH